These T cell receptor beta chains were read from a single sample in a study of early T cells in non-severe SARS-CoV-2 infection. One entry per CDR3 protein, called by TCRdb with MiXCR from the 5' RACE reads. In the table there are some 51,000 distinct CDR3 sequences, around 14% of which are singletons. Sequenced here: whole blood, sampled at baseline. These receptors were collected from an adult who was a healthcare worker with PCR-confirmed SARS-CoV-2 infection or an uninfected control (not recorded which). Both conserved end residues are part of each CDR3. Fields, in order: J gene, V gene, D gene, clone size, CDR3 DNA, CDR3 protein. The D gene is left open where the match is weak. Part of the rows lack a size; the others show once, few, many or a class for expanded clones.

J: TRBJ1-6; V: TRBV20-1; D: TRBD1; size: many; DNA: TGCAGTGTCTGGACAGGAGATTCACCCCTCCACTTT; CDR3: CSVWTGDSPLHF
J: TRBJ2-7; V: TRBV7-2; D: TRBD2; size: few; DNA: TGTGCCAGCAGCACACGGACTAGCGGTGCCTACGAGCAGTACTTC; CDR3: CASSTRTSGAYEQYF
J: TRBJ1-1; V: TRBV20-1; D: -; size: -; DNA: TGCAGTGCTACTATACAAGGATGGGGCACTGAAGCTTTCTTT; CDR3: CSATIQGWGTEAFF
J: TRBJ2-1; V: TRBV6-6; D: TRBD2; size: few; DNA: TGTGCCAGCAGTTACCTAGCGGGAGTGGGGGACAATGAGCAGTTCTTC; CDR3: CASSYLAGVGDNEQFF
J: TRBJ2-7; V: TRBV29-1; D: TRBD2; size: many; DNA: TGCAGCGCCGTACCGGGGGGTTTGTACGAGCAGTACTTC; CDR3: CSAVPGGLYEQYF
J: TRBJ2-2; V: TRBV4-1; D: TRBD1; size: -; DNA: TGCGCCAGCAGCCGGAGGACAGGGGGCTTAGAGACCGGGGAGCTGTTTTTT; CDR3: CASSRRTGGLETGELFF
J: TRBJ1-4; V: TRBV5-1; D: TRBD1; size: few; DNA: TGCGCCAGCAGCATCGGGACAGGGGCAACTAATGAAAAACTGTTTTTT; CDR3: CASSIGTGATNEKLFF
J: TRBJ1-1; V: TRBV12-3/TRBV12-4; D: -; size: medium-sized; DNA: TGTGCCAGCAGTTTCAGGGTTGGCACTGAAGCTTTCTTT; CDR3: CASSFRVGTEAFF
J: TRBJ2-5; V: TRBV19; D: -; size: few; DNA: TGTGCCAGTAGTATGATAGAGGAGACCCAGTACTTC; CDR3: CASSMIEETQYF
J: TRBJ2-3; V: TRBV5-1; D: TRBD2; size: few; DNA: TGCGCCAGCAGCTTGGGACTAGCGGAGAGCACAGATACGCAGTATTTT; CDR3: CASSLGLAESTDTQYF
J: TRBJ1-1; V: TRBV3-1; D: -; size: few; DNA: TGTGCCAGCAGCCAGTCAGTGAACACTGAAGCTTTCTTT; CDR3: CASSQSVNTEAFF
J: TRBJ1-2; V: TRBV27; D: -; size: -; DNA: TGTGCCAGCAGTTTAAAACCGGTTTGGTATGGCTACACCTTC; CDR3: CASSLKPVWYGYTF
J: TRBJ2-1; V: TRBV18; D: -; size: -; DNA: TGTGCCAGCTCACCCCCCGGGGGAAGCTCCTACAATGAGCAGTTCTTC; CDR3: CASSPPGGSSYNEQFF
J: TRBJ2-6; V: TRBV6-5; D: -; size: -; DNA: TGTGCCAGCACCCCCTACGGCGGGGCTGGGGCCAACGTCCCGACTTTC; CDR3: CASTPYGGAGANVPTF
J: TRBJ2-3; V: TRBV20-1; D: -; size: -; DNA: TGCAGTGCGACGGGGTTAGATACGCAGTATTTT; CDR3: CSATGLDTQYF
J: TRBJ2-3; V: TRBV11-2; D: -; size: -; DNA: TGTGCCAACTCCCACGGTGTGGATACGCAGTATTTT; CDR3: CANSHGVDTQYF
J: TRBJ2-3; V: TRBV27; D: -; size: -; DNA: TGTGCCAGCAGTCCCGGGGGTAGCAAGTATAGCACAGATACGCAGTATTTT; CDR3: CASSPGGSKYSTDTQYF
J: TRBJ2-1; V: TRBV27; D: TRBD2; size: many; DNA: TGTGCCAGCAGCCTAGCGGGGGCAAACCGGGAGCAGTTCTTC; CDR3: CASSLAGANREQFF